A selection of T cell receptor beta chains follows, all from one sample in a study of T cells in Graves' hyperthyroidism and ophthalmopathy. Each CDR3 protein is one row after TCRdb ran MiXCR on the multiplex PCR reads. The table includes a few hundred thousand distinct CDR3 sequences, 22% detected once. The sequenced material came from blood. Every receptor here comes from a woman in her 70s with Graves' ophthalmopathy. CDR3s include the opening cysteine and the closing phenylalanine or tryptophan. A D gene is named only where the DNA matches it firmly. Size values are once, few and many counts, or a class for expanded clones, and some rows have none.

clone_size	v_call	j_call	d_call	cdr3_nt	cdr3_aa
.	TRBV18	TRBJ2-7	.	TGTGCCAGCTCACCTTGGACCACCTACGAGCAGTACTTC	CASSPWTTYEQYF
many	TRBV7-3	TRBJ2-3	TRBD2	TGTGCCAGCAGCTCACTAGCGGGAGGCACAGATACGCAGTATTTT	CASSSLAGGTDTQYF
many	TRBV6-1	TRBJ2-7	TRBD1	TGTGCCAGCAGCAAGGGGGACAGGGGGCTAAGGCAGTACTTC	CASSKGDRGLRQYF
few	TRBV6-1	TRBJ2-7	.	TGTGCCAGCAGTGAAGCGGGGCATTTATACGAGCAGTACTTC	CASSEAGHLYEQYF
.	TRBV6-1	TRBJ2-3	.	TGTGCCAGCAGTTTTGTCTCCACAGATACGCAGTATTTT	CASSFVSTDTQYF
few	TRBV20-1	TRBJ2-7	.	TGCAGTGCTAGGCCCTGGGACCTCAACCCCAACGAGCAGTACTTC	CSARPWDLNPNEQYF
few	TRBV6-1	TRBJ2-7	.	TGTGCCAGCAGTGAAGCCCCCCCAGCCTTAGGCTACGAGCAGTACTTC	CASSEAPPALGYEQYF
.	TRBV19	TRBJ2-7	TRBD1	TGTGCCAGTACCTCGACTTGGGACAGGGGATACGAGCAGTACTTC	CASTSTWDRGYEQYF
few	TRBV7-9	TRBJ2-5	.	TGTGCCAGCAGCTTAAAGGCCCCCCTTGGGGAGACCCAGTACTTC	CASSLKAPLGETQYF
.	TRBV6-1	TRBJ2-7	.	TGTGCCAGCAGACAGAGCTCCTACGAGCAGTACTTC	CASRQSSYEQYF
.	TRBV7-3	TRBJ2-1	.	TGTGCCAGCAGCTTCGACAGGCGGGGGGAGCAGTTCTTC	CASSFDRRGEQFF
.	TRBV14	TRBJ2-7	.	TGTGCCAGCAGCCAACGGGACGGAAGCTCCTACGAGCAGTACTTC	CASSQRDGSSYEQYF
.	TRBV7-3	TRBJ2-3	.	TGTGCCAGCAGCTTCTTCGGGAGTGATACGCAGTATTTT	CASSFFGSDTQYF
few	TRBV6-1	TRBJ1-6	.	TGTGCCAGCAGTATGACAGATAATTCACCCCTCCACTTT	CASSMTDNSPLHF
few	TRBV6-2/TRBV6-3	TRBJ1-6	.	TGTGCCAGCAGTTACTCGACGTCACCCCTCCACTTT	CASSYSTSPLHF
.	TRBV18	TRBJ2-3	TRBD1	TGTGCCAGCTCACTAGCCGGGACAGGGAACACAGATACGCAGTATTTT	CASSLAGTGNTDTQYF
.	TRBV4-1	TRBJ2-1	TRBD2	TGCGCCAGCAGCGGTCGGGGGGAAGGTGAGCAGTTCTTC	CASSGRGEGEQFF
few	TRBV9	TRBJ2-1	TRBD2	TGTGCCAGCAGCGGAGCCTCCGGGACTAGCAGATACAATGAGCAGTTCTTC	CASSGASGTSRYNEQFF
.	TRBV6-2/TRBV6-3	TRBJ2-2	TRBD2	TGTGCCAGCAAGGGCGGGAGGGTTGGCACCGGGGAGCTGTTTTTT	CASKGGRVGTGELFF
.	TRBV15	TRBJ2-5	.	TGTGCCACCAGCAGGGACCGATCCCAAGAGACCCAGTACTTC	CATSRDRSQETQYF
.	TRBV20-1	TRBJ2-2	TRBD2	TGCAGTGCTAGAGACTTGTCTAGCGGGAGTGAGTCCGGGGAGCTGTTTTTT	CSARDLSSGSESGELFF
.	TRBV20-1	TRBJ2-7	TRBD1	TGCAGTGCTCTAAACAGGGGATCCTACGAGCAGTACTTC	CSALNRGSYEQYF
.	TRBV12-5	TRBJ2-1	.	TGTGCTAGTGGTTTGGCAGGACAGATTTCCTACAATGAGCAGTTCTTC	CASGLAGQISYNEQFF
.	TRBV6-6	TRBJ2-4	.	TGTGCCAGCAGTTACTCAGGTGGAGCGGCCAAAAACATTCAGTACTTC	CASSYSGGAAKNIQYF
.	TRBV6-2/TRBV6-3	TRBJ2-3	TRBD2	TGTGCCAGCAGTTACCTCGGCGGGAGGGTAGACACAGATACGCAGTATTTT	CASSYLGGRVDTDTQYF
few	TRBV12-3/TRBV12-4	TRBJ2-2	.	TGTGCCAGCACCGGATCCCGACATAACACCGGGGAGCTGTTTTTT	CASTGSRHNTGELFF